This record looks at one T cell receptor (beta chain) sequence and its context. Clinical histories supplied by participants themselves formed the basis of cohort assignment. Cohort 3 donors counted as recovered after two negative PCRs, clearance, or resolved symptoms. Methods used by the authors: Researchers report that nucleated cell counts were estimated from reference gene primer amplification. Generated by immunoSEQ multiplex PCR, the TCRdb table keeps only in-frame clones and is missing some. V, J and clone size are those of that table, while D and trimming were read from the DNA. Here the sample spans 250,000 to 300,000 clones, roughly 89% being singletons. The data stem from a study of blood T cell repertoires in COVID-19. On the study more broadly: T cells, B-cell-depleted T cells, or PBMCs supplied cDNA or gDNA.

The germline V gene has CDR1 MNHEY and CDR2 SVGAGI. This CDR3 spans 15 amino acids. Trimming took 8 bases from V and 3 from J; bases not matched to a gene: 8. V is TRBV6-5 and J is TRBJ1-1; 11 bases fit TRBD1. The sequenced sample was PBMCs or T cells enriched from blood (not recorded which). The sequence derives from a woman between 35 and 50 years old who had recovered from COVID-19. The CDR3 here is CASSRTGGPYTEAFF. The CDR3 nucleotides are TGTGCCAGCTCCCGGACAGGGGGCCCCTACACTGAAGCTTTCTTT.